This T cell receptor (beta chain) was sequenced in a study of blood T cells in healthy people across ages. Points from the study as a whole: Researchers judged that diversity estimates from one million T cells fell short of true values.

Comments on this clonotype: Its antigen is still unknown.

The ends were cut back, 0 bases at V and 8 bases at J, with 10 bases in the middle. Germline V gene lookup returns CDR1 LGHNA and CDR2 YNFKEQ. This CDR3 region has 13 residues. Per sample, a minimum of 7 million PBMCs were isolated. With a J-beta primer mix and a sample-barcoded 5' primer, a second PCR ran about 7 to 12 cycles. TCRdb recomputed calls from the 5' RACE reads with MiXCR, one row per CDR3 protein. The data contain about 1.4 million distinct CDR3 sequences, 59% of them seen just once; the ten biggest clones take up 5.5% to 8%. The V call is TRBV4-2, the J call TRBJ1-2, with D unresolved. The specimen was blood. This TCR derives from a man aged 18 to 30 in good health. CDR3 sequence: CASSQDRTSGYTF. DNA of the CDR3: TGTGCCAGCAGCCAAGATCGGACCAGCGGCTACACCTTC.